These 11 T cell receptor beta chains came from one sample sequenced in a study of OX40 agonist ivuxolimab in advanced cancers. Produced via immunoSEQ multiplex PCR; TCRdb's table is partial and in-frame only. In the table there are 14,000 or so clones, about three quarters of which are singletons. The sequenced sample was CD4+ or CD8+ T cells sorted from blood, obtained in a trial of the OX40 agonist ivuxolimab. The receptors come from an adult with an advanced solid tumor such as melanoma, head and neck, liver or kidney cancer.

This chain links TRBV2 with TRBJ1-1; D call uncertain. CDR1 and CDR2 from the germline V gene are SNHLY and FYNNEI. V was trimmed by 4 bases and J by 3 bases, leaving 6 bases between them. The CDR3 spans 12 residues. The CDR3 sequence: CASSALYTEAFF. Here the CDR3 DNA reads TGTGCCAGCAGTGCGTTATACACTGAAGCTTTCTTT.

This rearrangement joins TRBV10-3 to TRBJ2-3; D is perhaps TRBD2 (7 bases). V lost 4 bases to trimming and J lost 0 bases, with 20 bases between them. The CDR3 is 18 amino acids. CDR1 is ENHRY and CDR2 is SYGVKD in the germline V gene. The CDR3 DNA is TGTGCCATCAGTGGTCCCGGGGGGCACTCTGGGAGCACAGATACGCAGTATTTT. Its protein is CAISGPGGHSGSTDTQYF.

A note on this clone: At one end the junction does not follow the germline gene, possibly because of a read error. The V call is TRBV5-6, the J call TRBJ2-2; D uncertain. This CDR3 contains 13 residues. Germline V gene sequence: CDR1 SGHDT, CDR2 YYEEEE. Here the CDR3 DNA reads TGTGCCAGCAGCTTGGGGCCCACCCGGGAGCTGTTTTTT. Encoded protein: CASSLGPTRELFF.

This rearrangement joins TRBV4-3 to TRBJ2-7; TRBD2 matches 8 bases. V trimming: 0 bases; J trimming: 7 bases; junction bases outside the gene matches: 8. The CDR3 sequence is 15 residues long. The germline gives CDR1 LGHNA, CDR2 YSLEER. For the CDR3, the DNA is TGCGCCAGCAGCCAAGAGTTTGGACTAGCATATGAGCAGTACTTC. This translates into CASSQEFGLAYEQYF.

DNA for the CDR3: TGTGCCTGGAGGTCAGACTACGAGCAGTACTTC. Protein sequence: CAWRSDYEQYF. The rearrangement links TRBV30 to TRBJ2-7; D remains unclear. Between the trimmed V and J ends, which lost 3 bases and 3 bases, there was a span of 6 bases. Germline CDR1 GTSNPN, CDR2 SVGIG (reference sequence). CDR3 length: 11 residues.

This clone is large. The V gene is TRBV11-2, the J gene TRBJ2-1; D remains unclear. Germline V gives CDR1 SGHAT, CDR2 FQNNGV. The CDR3 extends over 13 amino acids. The V end was cut by 2 bases, the J end by 5 bases, with 7 bases between. The CDR3 DNA follows: TGTGCCAGCAGCTTATTGACAAACAATGAGCAGTTCTTC. It yields the protein CASSLLTNNEQFF.

The V call is TRBV6-1, the J call TRBJ2-7; D gene unclear. Germline loops: CDR1 MNHNS, CDR2 SASEGT. The CDR3 sequence is 12 residues long. Trimming took off 2 bases at V and 5 bases at J, with 7 bases between the two ends. The CDR3 coding sequence is TGTGCCAGCAGTGAAATAGGGAACGAGCAGTACTTC. Translated: CASSEIGNEQYF.

V is TRBV7-3 and J is TRBJ2-3; 8 bases are shared with TRBD2. The CDR3 extends over 15 amino acids. The trim removed 5 bases at V and 3 bases at J, leaving 7 bases unmatched. CDR1 SGHTA and CDR2 FQGTGA come from the germline V gene. Here the CDR3 DNA reads TGTGCCAGCAGCCGTACGGGGGGGCTAACAGATACGCAGTATTTT. As protein: CASSRTGGLTDTQYF.

The chain links TRBV6-5 to TRBJ1-2; no definite D call. Germline V CDR1 and CDR2: MNHEY, SVGAGI. V was cut by 2 bases and J by 1 base, with 8 bases left in between. This CDR3 spans 14 amino acids. The CDR3 DNA reads as TGTGCCAGCAGTTACATCCGGAATAACTATGGCTACACCTTC. It yields the protein CASSYIRNNYGYTF.

This chain joins TRBV19 and TRBJ1-1; D not certain. The V gene lost 1 base and the J gene lost 5 bases, with 8 bases spanning the gap. Germline values: CDR1 LNHDA, CDR2 SQIVND (reference sequence). There are 13 residues in the CDR3. The CDR3 sequence is CASSIVTETEAFF. The CDR3 nucleotides are TGTGCCAGTAGTATAGTAACAGAAACTGAAGCTTTCTTT.

This clone was seen a few times. The chain is built from TRBV5-5 and TRBJ1-2, with D perhaps matching TRBD1 (5 bases). Trimming took 4 bases from V and 0 from J, leaving 13 bases between them. The CDR3 totals 15 residues. The germline gives CDR1 SGHKS, CDR2 YYEKEE (reference sequence). DNA of the CDR3: TGTGCCAGCAGCCCAGCCGGGGCAACTAACTATGGCTACACCTTC. Its translation is CASSPAGATNYGYTF.